The rows below give T cell receptor beta chains drawn from one sample of a study of shared clonotypes between healthy human individuals. TCRdb keeps only in-frame clones here, not all; method: immunoSEQ multiplex PCR. The sample includes 1.5 million to 2.5 million clones, about 95% of them seen just once. The sample consisted of naive CD8+ T cells sorted from blood. These receptors came from a young man in good health. Each CDR3 is given with its conserved first and last residue.

TRBJ2-2 15 TRBV27 CASSLMQGGTGELFF
TRBJ2-1 16 TRBV7-9 CASSLILVGAPNEQFF
TRBJ1-6 14 TRBV28 CASSFWAYNSPLHF
TRBJ2-5 18 TRBV7-9 CASSPTIFQGLEGETQYF
TRBJ2-7 13 TRBV5-6 CASSSGFPAEQYF
TRBJ2-2 13 TRBV28 CASSVTVTGELFF
TRBJ2-1 12 TRBV7-9 CASSLVPIPLFF
TRBJ2-5 15 TRBV4-1 CASSQDGGFQETQYF
TRBJ2-3 16 TRBV7-9 CASSLIEVGSTDTQYF
TRBJ2-3 16 TRBV9 CASSLARAPSTDTQYF
TRBJ2-1 17 TRBV5-1 CASSLVSSGSTYNEQFF
TRBJ2-7 16 TRBV11-2 CASSLLSSGRAYEQYF
TRBJ2-1 12 TRBV27 CASSLDQTEQFF
TRBJ1-6 15 TRBV5-4 CASSLVGGSGSPLHF
TRBJ1-3 14 TRBV5-5 CASRNGQGENTIYF
TRBJ2-7 11 TRBV10-3 CAIRDGYEQYF
TRBJ2-7 12 TRBV6-5 CASSLQGDEQYF
TRBJ2-1 15 TRBV5-8 CASSFWAGVANEQFF
TRBJ2-5 12 TRBV10-2 CASSDLGETQYF
TRBJ2-7 14 TRBV4-1 CASSLLAGLEEQYF
TRBJ2-1 17 TRBV4-3 CASSPKTGTSLLDEQFF
TRBJ2-7 14 TRBV15 CATSRTGGDYEQYF
TRBJ2-3 14 TRBV6-5 CASSLTSGTDTQYF
TRBJ1-3 15 TRBV7-2 CASSSYRGSGNTIYF
TRBJ2-7 17 TRBV27 CASSAPPGTSGSYEQYF
TRBJ1-3 16 TRBV4-1 CASSPGQRGDGNTIYF
TRBJ2-7 14 TRBV10-1 CASSVGTSGYEQYF
TRBJ1-5 15 TRBV6-1 CASSQPGDSNQPQHF
TRBJ2-7 16 TRBV9 CASSVAEAGGWYEQYF
TRBJ2-7 16 TRBV6-6 CASSPGAGAEAYEQYF
TRBJ1-1 16 TRBV28 CASSLGPRYGNTEAFF
TRBJ2-7 13 TRBV11-1 CASSPRAVGEQYF
TRBJ1-3 16 TRBV9 CASSVGGRYSGNTIYF
TRBJ2-3 17 TRBV11-2 CASSLASSGRATDTQYF
TRBJ2-7 12 TRBV5-6 CASSQGSYEQYF
TRBJ2-3 19 TRBV2 CASSLAGGTHPSSTDTQYF
TRBJ2-7 13 TRBV7-9 CASSLGNSYEQYF
TRBJ1-1 13 TRBV28 CASSLLESTEAFF
TRBJ1-5 14 TRBV6-5 CASSWGQGNQPQHF
TRBJ1-1 15 TRBV4-1 CASSQDDFGNTEAFF
TRBJ1-1 14 TRBV6-5 CASSYLDRNTEAFF
TRBJ1-5 14 TRBV5-4 CASSFQGEGQPQHF
TRBJ1-2 16 TRBV4-1 CASSQDAWDSVYGYTF
TRBJ1-6 15 TRBV6-1 CASRQGASYNSPLHF
TRBJ2-4 21 TRBV5-1 CASSLGTGGWVAGEPGNIQYF
TRBJ1-2 13 TRBV7-9 CASSPGQDYGYTF
TRBJ1-2 16 TRBV15 CATSRDMGTANYGYTF
TRBJ2-5 15 TRBV5-1 CASSLLGAGQETQYF
TRBJ2-7 19 TRBV4-1 CASSQSTPGLGVGSYEQYF
TRBJ1-4 13 TRBV13 CASSLGGNEKLFF
TRBJ1-3 14 TRBV7-9 CASSPGTDRNTIYF
TRBJ2-7 15 TRBV27 CASSFFPGGSYEQYF
TRBJ2-7 14 TRBV27 CASSDRGVAYEQYF
TRBJ2-7 15 TRBV4-2 CASSQEPGPQGEQYF
TRBJ2-5 14 TRBV13 CASSYTGTEETQYF
TRBJ1-2 12 TRBV11-1 CASSSGEGGYTF